The clone carrying this TCR beta chain was seen a few times. What it binds is not known. This sample was included in a study of identical twins. The CDR3 is 15 residues long. The germline V gene has CDR1 SGHTA and CDR2 FQGTGA. J gave up 7 bases and V 3 bases, and 8 bases lay outside the gene matches. TCRdb itself ran the 5' RACE reads through MiXCR, one entry per CDR3 protein. Here the sample spans about 240,000 distinct CDR3 sequences, about 12% being singletons. Study results and limitations: There was an excess of low generation probability in the out-of-frame alpha sequences that twins shared.

The sample also formed part of further work on yellow fever vaccine responses in identical twins.

The rearrangement uses TRBV7-3 and TRBJ2-2; 7 nucleotides line up with TRBD1. Sequencing used memory (CD45RO+) T cells sorted from blood. This sequence was found in a woman aged 18-30 years in good health. This chain's CDR3 is CASSFITGADGELFF. For the CDR3, the DNA is TGTGCCAGCAGCTTCATAACAGGGGCGGACGGGGAGCTGTTTTTT.